The source of this TCR beta chain is a study of CD8 T cells in Susac syndrome. CD8+ and CD4+ T cells taken from blood had their TCR beta sequenced. It was with random hexamers that 0.5 to 1 ug RNA was reverse transcribed. TCRdb reanalysed the immunoSEQ multiplex PCR reads using MiXCR and keeps one entry per CDR3 protein. Counted here are around 150,000 distinct CDR3 sequences, 90% to 95% occurring once; the ten biggest clones make up 0.14%. Germline V gives CDR1 SNHLY, CDR2 FYNNEI. The CDR3 is made up of 16 amino acids. With 0 bases removed from V and 4 bases from J, the gap between germline ends came to 15 bases.

The sequenced sample was CD4+ T cells from PBMCs. J is TRBJ2-5 and V is TRBV2; tentative D call: TRBD1 (6 bases). This receptor was identified in a human donor in good health. The CDR3 protein is CASSEARQGLGETQYF. In DNA, the CDR3 is TGTGCCAGCAGTGAAGCCCGGCAGGGGCTAGGAGAGACCCAGTACTTC.